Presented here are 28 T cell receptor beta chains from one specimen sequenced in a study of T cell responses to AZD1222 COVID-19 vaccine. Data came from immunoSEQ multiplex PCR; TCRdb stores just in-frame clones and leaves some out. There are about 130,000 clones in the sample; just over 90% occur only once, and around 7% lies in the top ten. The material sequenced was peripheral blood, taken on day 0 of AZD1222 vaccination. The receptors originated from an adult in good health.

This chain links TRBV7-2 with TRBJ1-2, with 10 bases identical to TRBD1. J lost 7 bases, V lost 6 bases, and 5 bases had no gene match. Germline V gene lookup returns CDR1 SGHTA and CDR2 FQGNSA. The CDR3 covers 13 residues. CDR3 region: CASSQDRGLGYTF. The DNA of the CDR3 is TGTGCCAGCAGTCAAGACAGGGGGCTTGGCTACACCTTC.

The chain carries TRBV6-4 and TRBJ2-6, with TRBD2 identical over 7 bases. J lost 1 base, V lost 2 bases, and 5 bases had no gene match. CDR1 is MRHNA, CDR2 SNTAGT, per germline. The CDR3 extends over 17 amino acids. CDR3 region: CASSDGASGSGANVLTF. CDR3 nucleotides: TGTGCCAGCAGTGACGGGGCTAGCGGATCTGGGGCCAACGTCCTGACTTTC.

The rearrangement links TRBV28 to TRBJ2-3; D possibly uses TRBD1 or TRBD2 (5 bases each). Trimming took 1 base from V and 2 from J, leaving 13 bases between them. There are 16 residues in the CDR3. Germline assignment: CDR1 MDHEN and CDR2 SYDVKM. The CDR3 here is CASSLYRGGDTDTQYF. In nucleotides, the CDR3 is TGTGCCAGCAGTTTATATCGTGGGGGAGACACAGATACGCAGTATTTT. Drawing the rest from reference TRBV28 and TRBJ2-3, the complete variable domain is DVKVTQSSRYLVKRTGEKVFLECVQDMDHENMFWYRQDPGLGLRLIYFSYDVKMKEKGDIPEGYSVSREKKERFSLILESASTNQTSMYLCASSLYRGGDTDTQYFGPGTRLTVL.

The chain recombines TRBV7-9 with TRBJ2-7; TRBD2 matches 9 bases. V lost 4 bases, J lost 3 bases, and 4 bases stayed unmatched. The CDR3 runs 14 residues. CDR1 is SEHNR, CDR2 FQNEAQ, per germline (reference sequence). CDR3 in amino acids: CASSYTSGHYEQYF. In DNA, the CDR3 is TGTGCCAGCAGCTACACTAGCGGGCACTACGAGCAGTACTTC.

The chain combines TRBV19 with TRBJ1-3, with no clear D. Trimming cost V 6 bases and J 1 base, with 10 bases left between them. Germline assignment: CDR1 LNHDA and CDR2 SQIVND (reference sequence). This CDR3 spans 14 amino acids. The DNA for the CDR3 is TGTGCCAGTAGAATGTGGGGTTCTGGAAACACCATATATTTT. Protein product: CASRMWGSGNTIYF.

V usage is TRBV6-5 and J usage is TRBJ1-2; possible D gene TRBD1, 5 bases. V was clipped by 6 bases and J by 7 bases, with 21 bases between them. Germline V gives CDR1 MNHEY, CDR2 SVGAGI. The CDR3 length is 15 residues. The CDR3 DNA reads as TGTGCCAGCAGCCTGAGTGAGGGCAGGGTCTTTGGCTACACCTTC. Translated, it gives CASSLSEGRVFGYTF.

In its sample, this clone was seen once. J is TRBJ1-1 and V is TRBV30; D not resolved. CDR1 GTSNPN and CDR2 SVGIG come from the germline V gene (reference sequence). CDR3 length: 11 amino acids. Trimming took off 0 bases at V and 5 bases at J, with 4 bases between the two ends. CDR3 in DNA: TGTGCCTGGAGTGTCAAGACTGAAGCTTTCTTT. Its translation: CAWSVKTEAFF.

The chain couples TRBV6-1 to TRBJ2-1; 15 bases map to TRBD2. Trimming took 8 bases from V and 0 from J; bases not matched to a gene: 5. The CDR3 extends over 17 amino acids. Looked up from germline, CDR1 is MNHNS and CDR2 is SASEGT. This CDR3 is CASGGLAGGSSYNEQFF. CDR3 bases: TGTGCCAGCGGTGGACTAGCGGGGGGGAGCTCCTACAATGAGCAGTTCTTC.

The CDR3 nucleotides read TGTGCCTGGAGTTGGGAAGGAATAATCACCGGGGAGCTGTTTTTT. Its translation is CAWSWEGIITGELFF. This rearrangement joins TRBV30 to TRBJ2-2; no firm D call. Germline V gives CDR1 GTSNPN, CDR2 SVGIG (reference sequence). V was trimmed by 2 bases and J by 4 bases, leaving 14 bases between them. The length of the CDR3 is 15 residues. Using reference TRBV30 and TRBJ2-2 for the parts outside the CDR3, the full variable domain is SQTIHQWPATLVQPVGSPLSLECTVEGTSNPNLYWYRQAAGRGLQLLFYSVGIGQISSEVPQNLSASRPQDRQFILSSKKLLLSDSGFYLCAWSWEGIITGELFFGEGSRLTVL.

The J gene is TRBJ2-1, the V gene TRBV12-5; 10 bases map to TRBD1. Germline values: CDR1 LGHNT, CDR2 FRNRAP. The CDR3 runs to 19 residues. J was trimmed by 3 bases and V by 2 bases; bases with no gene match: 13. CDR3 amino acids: CASGLFNPPGDRGYNEQFF. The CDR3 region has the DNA TGTGCTAGTGGTTTGTTTAACCCTCCTGGGGACAGGGGCTACAATGAGCAGTTCTTC.

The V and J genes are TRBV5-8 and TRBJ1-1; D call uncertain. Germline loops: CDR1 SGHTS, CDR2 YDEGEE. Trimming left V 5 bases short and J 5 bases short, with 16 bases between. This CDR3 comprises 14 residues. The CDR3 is CASSSLVYGTEAFF. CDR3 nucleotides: TGTGCCAGCAGTTCCTTGGTTTATGGGACTGAAGCTTTCTTT.

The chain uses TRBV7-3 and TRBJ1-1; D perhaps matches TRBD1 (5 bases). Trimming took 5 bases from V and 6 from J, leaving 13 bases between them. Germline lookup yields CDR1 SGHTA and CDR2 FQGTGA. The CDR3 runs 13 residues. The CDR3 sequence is CASSPSLGAEAFF. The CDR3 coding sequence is TGTGCCAGCAGCCCTAGTTTGGGGGCTGAAGCTTTCTTT.

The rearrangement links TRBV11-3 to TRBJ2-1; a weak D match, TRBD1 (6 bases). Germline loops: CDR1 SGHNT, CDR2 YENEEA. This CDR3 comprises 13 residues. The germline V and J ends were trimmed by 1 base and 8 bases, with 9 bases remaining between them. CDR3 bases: TGTGCCAGCAGCTTAGTAGGGGGTGATGAGCAGTTCTTC. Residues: CASSLVGGDEQFF.

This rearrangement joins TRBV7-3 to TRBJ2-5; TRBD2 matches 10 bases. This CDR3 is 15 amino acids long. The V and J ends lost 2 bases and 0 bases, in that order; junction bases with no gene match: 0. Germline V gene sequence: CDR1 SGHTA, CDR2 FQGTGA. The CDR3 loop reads CASSLGLADQETQYF. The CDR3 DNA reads TGTGCCAGCAGCTTAGGACTAGCGGACCAAGAGACCCAGTACTTC.

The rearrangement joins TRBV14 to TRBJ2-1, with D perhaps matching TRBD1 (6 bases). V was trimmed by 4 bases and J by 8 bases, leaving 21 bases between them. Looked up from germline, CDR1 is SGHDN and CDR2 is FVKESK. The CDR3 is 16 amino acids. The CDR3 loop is CASSLITGTLLDEQFF. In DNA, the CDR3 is TGTGCCAGCAGCCTTATAACAGGGACCCTCCTCGATGAGCAGTTCTTC.

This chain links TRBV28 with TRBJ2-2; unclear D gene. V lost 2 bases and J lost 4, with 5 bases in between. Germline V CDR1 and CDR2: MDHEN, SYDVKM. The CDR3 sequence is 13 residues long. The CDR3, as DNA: TGTGCCAGCAGTTTAAGTCTCACCGGGGAGCTGTTTTTT. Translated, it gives CASSLSLTGELFF.

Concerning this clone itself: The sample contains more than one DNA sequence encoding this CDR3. CDR3 residues: CASSLSGIGSPLHF. In DNA form, the CDR3 reads TGTGCCAGCAGTTTGTCCGGCATCGGGTCACCCCTCCACTTT. The genes are TRBV28 and TRBJ1-6; D not certain. The CDR3 covers 14 residues. Germline assignment: CDR1 MDHEN and CDR2 SYDVKM. V lost 3 bases and J 10 bases, leaving 13 bases between the germline ends.

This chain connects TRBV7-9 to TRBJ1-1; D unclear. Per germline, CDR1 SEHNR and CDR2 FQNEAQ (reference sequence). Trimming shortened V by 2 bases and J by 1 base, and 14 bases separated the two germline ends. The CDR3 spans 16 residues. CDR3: CASSLMLGTPNTEAFF. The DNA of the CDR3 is TGTGCCAGCAGCTTAATGCTCGGTACCCCGAACACTGAAGCTTTCTTT.

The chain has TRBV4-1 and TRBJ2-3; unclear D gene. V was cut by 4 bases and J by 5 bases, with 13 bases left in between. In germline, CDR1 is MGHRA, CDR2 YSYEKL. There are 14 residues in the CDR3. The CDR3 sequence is CASSRGYDGDTQYF. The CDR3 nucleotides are TGCGCCAGCAGCCGTGGCTACGATGGAGATACGCAGTATTTT.

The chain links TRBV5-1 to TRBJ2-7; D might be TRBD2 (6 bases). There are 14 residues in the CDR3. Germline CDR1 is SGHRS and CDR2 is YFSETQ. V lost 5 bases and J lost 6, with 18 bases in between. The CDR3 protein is CASSPGTGKSEQYF. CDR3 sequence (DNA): TGCGCCAGCAGTCCCGGGACTGGGAAATCCGAGCAGTACTTC.

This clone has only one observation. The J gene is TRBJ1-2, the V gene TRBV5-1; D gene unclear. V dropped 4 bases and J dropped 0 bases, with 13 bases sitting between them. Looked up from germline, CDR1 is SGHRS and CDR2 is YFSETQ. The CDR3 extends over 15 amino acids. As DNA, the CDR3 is TGCGCCAGCAGCCCGTCGGCAGGAACTAACTATGGCTACACCTTC. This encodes CASSPSAGTNYGYTF.

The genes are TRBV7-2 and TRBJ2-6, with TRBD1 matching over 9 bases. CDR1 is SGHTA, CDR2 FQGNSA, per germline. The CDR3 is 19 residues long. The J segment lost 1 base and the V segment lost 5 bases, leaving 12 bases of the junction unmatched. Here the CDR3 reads CASSPAPGTGRSGANVLTF. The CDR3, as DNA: TGTGCCAGCAGCCCCGCCCCCGGGACAGGGAGATCTGGGGCCAACGTCCTGACTTTC. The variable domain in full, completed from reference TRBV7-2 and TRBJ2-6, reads GAGVSQSPSNKVTEKGKDVELRCDPISGHTALYWYRQSLGQGLEFLIYFQGNSAPDKSGLPSDRFSAERTGGSVSTLTIQRTQQEDSAVYLCASSPAPGTGRSGANVLTFGAGSRLTVL.

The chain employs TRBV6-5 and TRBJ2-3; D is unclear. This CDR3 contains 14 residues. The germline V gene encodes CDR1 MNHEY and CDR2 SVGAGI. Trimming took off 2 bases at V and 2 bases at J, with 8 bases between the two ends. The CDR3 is CASSYSEDTDTQYF. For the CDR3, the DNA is TGTGCCAGCAGTTACAGTGAGGACACAGATACGCAGTATTTT.

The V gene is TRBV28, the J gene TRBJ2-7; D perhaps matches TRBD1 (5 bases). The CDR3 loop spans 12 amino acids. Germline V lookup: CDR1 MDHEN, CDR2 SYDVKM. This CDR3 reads CDQTEPLYEQYF. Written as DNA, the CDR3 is TGTGACCAGACAGAACCCCTCTACGAGCAGTACTTC.

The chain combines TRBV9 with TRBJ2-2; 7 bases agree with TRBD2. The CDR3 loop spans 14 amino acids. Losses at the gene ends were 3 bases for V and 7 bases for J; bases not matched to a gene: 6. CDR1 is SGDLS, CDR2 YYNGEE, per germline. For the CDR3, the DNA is TGTGCCAGCAGCGCTACTAGCGACAACGGGGAGCTGTTTTTT. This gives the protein CASSATSDNGELFF.

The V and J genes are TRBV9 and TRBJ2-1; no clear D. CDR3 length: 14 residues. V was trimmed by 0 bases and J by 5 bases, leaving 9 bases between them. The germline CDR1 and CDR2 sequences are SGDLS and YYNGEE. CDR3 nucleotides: TGTGCCAGCAGCGTAGGGGCTGGAAACAATGAGCAGTTCTTC. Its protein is CASSVGAGNNEQFF.

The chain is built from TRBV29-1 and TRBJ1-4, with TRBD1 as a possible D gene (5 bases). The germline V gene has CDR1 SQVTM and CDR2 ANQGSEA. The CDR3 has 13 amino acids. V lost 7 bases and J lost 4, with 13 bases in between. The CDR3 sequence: CSAAGGDNEKLFF. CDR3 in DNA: TGCAGCGCGGCCGGGGGGGATAATGAAAAACTGTTTTTT.

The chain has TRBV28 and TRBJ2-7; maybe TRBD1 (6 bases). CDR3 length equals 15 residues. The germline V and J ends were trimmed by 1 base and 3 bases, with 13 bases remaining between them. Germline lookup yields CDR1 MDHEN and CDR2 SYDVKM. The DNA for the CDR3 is TGTGCCAGCAGTTTATTCGGGGACACCTTCTACGAGCAGTACTTC. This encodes CASSLFGDTFYEQYF.